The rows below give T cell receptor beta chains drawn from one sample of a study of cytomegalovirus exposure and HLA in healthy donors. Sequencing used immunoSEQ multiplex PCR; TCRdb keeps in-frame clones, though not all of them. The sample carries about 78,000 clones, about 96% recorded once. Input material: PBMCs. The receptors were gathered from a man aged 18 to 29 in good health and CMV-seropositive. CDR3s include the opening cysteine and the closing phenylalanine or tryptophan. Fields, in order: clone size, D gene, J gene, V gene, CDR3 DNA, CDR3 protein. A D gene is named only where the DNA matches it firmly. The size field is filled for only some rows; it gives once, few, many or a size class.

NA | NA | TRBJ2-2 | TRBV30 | TGTGCCTGGAGTAGCTTCGCCGGTCCCGGGGAGCTGTTTTTT | CAWSSFAGPGELFF
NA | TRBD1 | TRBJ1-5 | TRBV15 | TGTGCCACCAGCGGATCCGCCGTGGGACAGGGTTATCAGCCCCAGCATTTT | CATSGSAVGQGYQPQHF
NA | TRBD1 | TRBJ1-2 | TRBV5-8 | TGTGCCAGCAGCAGGGACAGTAATAACTATGGCTACACCTTC | CASSRDSNNYGYTF
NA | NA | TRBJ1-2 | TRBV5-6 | TGTGCCAGCAGTGGTCTCGGCTATGGCTACACCTTC | CASSGLGYGYTF
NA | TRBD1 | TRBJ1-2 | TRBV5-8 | TGTGCCAGCAGGTGGGAACGACAGGGGTACTATGGCTACACCTTC | CASRWERQGYYGYTF
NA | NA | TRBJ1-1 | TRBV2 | TGTGCCAGCAGTGCACAGGGCTCGGACACTGAAGCTTTCTTT | CASSAQGSDTEAFF
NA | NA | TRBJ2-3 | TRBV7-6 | TGTGCCAGCAGCTTAAGATTCCGGTCTCTTCGAAGCACAGATACGCAGTATTTT | CASSLRFRSLRSTDTQYF
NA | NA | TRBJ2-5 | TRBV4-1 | TGCGCCAGCAGCCAAGATCCACAGGGAAAAGAGACCCAGTACTTC | CASSQDPQGKETQYF
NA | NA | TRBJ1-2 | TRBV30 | TGTGCCTGGAGTGACGGGGAACTTAACTATGGCTACACCTTC | CAWSDGELNYGYTF
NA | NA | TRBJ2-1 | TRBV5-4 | TGTGCCAGCAGCTTGGGAGGTCGGAACAATGAGCAGTTCTTC | CASSLGGRNNEQFF
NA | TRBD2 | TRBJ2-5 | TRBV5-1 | TGCGCCAGCAGCCTCGGGACTAGCGGGAGGTTAGAGACCCAGTACTTC | CASSLGTSGRLETQYF
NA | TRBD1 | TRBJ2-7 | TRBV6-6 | TGTGCCAGCAGTATGACAGGGTTAGGCTACGAGCAGTACTTC | CASSMTGLGYEQYF
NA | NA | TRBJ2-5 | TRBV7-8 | TGTGCCAGCAGCTTAGCCAACAGACAGGTCCTAGAGACCCAGTACTTC | CASSLANRQVLETQYF
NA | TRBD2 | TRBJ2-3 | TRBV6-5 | TGTGCCAGCAGTTCGGGACTAGCGGGAGTCTCATATACGCAGTATTTT | CASSSGLAGVSYTQYF
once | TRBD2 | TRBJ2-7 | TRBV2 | TGTGCCAGCGGGGGGGGGACTAGTCTGTACGAGCAGTACTTC | CASGGGTSLYEQYF
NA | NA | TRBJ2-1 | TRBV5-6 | TGTGCCAGCAGTTCCTCGGGTGAGCAGTTCTTC | CASSSSGEQFF
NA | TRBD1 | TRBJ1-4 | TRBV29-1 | TGCAGCGTCGCAGACAGGGGCACAAATGAAAAACTGTTTTTT | CSVADRGTNEKLFF
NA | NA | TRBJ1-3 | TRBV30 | TGTGCCTGGAGTCGCCAGGGAAACACCATATATTTT | CAWSRQGNTIYF
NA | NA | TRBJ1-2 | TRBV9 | TGTGCCAGCAGCGTAGGGGGCGGACAGACCCGCTACACCTTC | CASSVGGGQTRYTF
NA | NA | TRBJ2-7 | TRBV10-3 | TGTGCCATCGGGGCTCGACCTACCGACGAGCAGTACTTC | CAIGARPTDEQYF
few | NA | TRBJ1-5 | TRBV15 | TGTGCCACCAGCAGAGTATCTGTGGCTAATCAGCCCCAGCATTTT | CATSRVSVANQPQHF
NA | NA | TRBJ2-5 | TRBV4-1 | TGCGCCAGCAGCCACTTCATTAGCGACCAAGAGACCCAGTACTTC | CASSHFISDQETQYF
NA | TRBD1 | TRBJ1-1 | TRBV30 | TGTGCCTGGGGGACAGGGAGGGGGACTGAAGCTTTCTTT | CAWGTGRGTEAFF
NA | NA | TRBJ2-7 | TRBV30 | TGTGCCTGGAGTCGGTCACTATACGAGCAGTACTTC | CAWSRSLYEQYF
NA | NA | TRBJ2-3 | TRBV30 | TGTGCCTGGAGTTCAGGGCCAGATACGCAGTATTTT | CAWSSGPDTQYF
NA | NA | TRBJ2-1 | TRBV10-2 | TGCGCCAGCAGTCATCCAGGGATATACAATGAGCAGTTCTTC | CASSHPGIYNEQFF
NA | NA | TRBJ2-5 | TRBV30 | TGTGCCTGGAAGTACCAGCAAGAGACCCAGTACTTC | CAWKYQQETQYF
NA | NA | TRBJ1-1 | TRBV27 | TGTGCCAGCAGTTTCGGGAAGAACACTGAAGCTTTCTTT | CASSFGKNTEAFF
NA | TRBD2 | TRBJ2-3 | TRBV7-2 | TGTGCCAGCAGCTCTCGGACTAGCGGACCAGATACGCAGTATTTT | CASSSRTSGPDTQYF
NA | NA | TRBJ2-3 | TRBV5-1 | TGCGCCAGCAGCTTGGGGAGGCGGACGGTGCGCACAGATACGCAGTATTTT | CASSLGRRTVRTDTQYF
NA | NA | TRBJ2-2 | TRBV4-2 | TGTGCCAGCAGCCAAGTACTAGCGAACACCGGGGAGCTGTTTTTT | CASSQVLANTGELFF
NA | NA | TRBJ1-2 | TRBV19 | TGTGCCAGTAGTATGGGGCGGATTGGTAACTATGGCTACACCTTC | CASSMGRIGNYGYTF
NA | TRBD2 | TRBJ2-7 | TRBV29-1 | TGCAGCGTGGGGGGGAGTAGCGGGTTATCCTCCTACGAGCAGTACTTC | CSVGGSSGLSSYEQYF
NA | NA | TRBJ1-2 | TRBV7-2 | TGTGCCAGCAGCGCGGACAGAAACTATGGCTACACCTTC | CASSADRNYGYTF
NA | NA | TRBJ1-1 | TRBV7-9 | TGTGCCAGCAGCTTAGGGAGCACTGAAGCTTTCTTT | CASSLGSTEAFF
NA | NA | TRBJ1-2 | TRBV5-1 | TGCGCCAGCAGCTCAACAGGTAGTGGCTATGGCTACACCTTC | CASSSTGSGYGYTF
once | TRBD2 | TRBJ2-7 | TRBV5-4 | TGTGCCAGCAGCCTTAGCGGGAGTCCCGCCTACGAGCAGTACTTC | CASSLSGSPAYEQYF
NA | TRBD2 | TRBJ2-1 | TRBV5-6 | TGTGCCAGCAGCTGGGTAACTAGCGGAGCCTACAATGAGCAGTTCTTC | CASSWVTSGAYNEQFF
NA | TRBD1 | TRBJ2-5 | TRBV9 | TGTGCCAGCAGCCCCCCGCGGTCTAACAGGGGGCAAGAGACCCAGTACTTC | CASSPPRSNRGQETQYF
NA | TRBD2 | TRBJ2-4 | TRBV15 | TGTGCCACCAGCGCGGGAGGGCCGAAGCGGGTAAACATTCAGTACTTC | CATSAGGPKRVNIQYF
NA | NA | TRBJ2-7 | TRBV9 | TGTGCCAGCAGCTCGTTCTCCTACGAGCAGTACTTC | CASSSFSYEQYF
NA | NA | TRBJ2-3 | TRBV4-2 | TGTGCCAGCAGCCAAGTCGGCGGGTTTAGCACAGATACGCAGTATTTT | CASSQVGGFSTDTQYF
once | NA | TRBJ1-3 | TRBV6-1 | TGTGCCAGCAGTGATTGGGGGCTTGGGGGAGTGTCAGGAAACACCATATATTTT | CASSDWGLGGVSGNTIYF
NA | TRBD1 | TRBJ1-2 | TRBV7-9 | TGTGCCAGCAGCGAGGACAGGGTTGATGGCTACACCTTC | CASSEDRVDGYTF
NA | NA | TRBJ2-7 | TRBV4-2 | TGTGCCAGCAGCCCATCACTCGGGGAATCCTACGAGCAGTACTTC | CASSPSLGESYEQYF
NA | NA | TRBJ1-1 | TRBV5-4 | TGTGCCAGCAGCTTGGGAGGAGTGAACACTGAAGCTTTCTTT | CASSLGGVNTEAFF
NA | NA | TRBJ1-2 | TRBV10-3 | TGTGCCATGGGGACTGGGGGAAGGTCCTATGGCTACACCTTC | CAMGTGGRSYGYTF
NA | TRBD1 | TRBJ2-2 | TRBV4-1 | TGCGCCAGCAGCCAAGCGGGACAGGGAAAATTTTGGGGCACCGGGGAGCTGTTTTTT | CASSQAGQGKFWGTGELFF
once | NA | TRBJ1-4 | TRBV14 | TGTGCCAGCAGCCCCCGACAGACAACTAATGAAAAACTGTTTTTT | CASSPRQTTNEKLFF
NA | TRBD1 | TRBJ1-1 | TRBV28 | TGTGCCAGCAGTTTCTCATACAGGGGAGGGAACACTGAAGCTTTCTTT | CASSFSYRGGNTEAFF
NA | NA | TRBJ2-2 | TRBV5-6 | TGTGCCAGCAGCTTCCTAGCGCTAACCGGGGAGCTGTTTTTT | CASSFLALTGELFF
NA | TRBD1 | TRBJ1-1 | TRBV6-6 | TGTGCCAGCAATAAACAGGGGTTGAACACTGAAGCTTTCTTT | CASNKQGLNTEAFF